This entry features one TCR beta chain sequence. The antigen remains unidentified. Assay: immunoSEQ multiplex PCR; the TCRdb copy retains only in-frame clones and omits some. This sample has some 27,000 clones, with roughly 80% found just once. Per germline, CDR1 GTSNPN and CDR2 SVGIG (reference sequence). This CDR3 region has 16 residues. V was cut by 2 bases and J by 0 bases, with 14 bases left in between. The sample is drawn from a study of a mutant IDH1 vaccine in newly diagnosed glioma. Study overall: Of the patients given treatment, around 60% were male and about 40% were female, and a mean age of around 41 years was recorded.

Study conclusions and caveats: The vaccine induced immune responses, and these occurred in more than 80% of patients. Pseudoprogression appeared unlinked to shifts in leading peripheral T cell clonotypes.

Time point indicated: week 23, last vaccination. The study gave 300 ug of mutant IDH1 20-mer peptide per vaccine dose, with topical imiquimod. Source: PBMCs, taken from a glioma patient whose treatment included an IDH1 peptide vaccine. This chain uses TRBV30 with TRBJ1-3; D is perhaps TRBD1 (6 bases). The clonotype was recovered from a woman aged 25-40 years with glioma. The CDR3 loop reads CAWSRWGASSGNTIYF. CDR3 DNA sequence: TGTGCCTGGAGTAGGTGGGGGGCGAGCTCTGGAAACACCATATATTTT.